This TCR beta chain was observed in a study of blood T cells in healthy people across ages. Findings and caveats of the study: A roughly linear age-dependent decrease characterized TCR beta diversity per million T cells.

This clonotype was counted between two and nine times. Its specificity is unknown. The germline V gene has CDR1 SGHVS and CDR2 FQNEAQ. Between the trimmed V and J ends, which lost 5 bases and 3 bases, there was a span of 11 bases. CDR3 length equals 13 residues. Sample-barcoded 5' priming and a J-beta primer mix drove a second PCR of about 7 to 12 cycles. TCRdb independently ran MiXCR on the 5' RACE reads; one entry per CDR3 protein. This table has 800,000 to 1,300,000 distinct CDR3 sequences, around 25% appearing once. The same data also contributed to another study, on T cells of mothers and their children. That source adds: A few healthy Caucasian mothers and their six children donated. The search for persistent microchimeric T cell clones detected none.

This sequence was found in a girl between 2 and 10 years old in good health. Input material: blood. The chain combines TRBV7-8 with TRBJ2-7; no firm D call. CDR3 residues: CASSLTDYYEQYF. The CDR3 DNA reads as TGTGCCAGCAGCCTAACCGATTACTACGAGCAGTACTTC.